The rows below give T cell receptor beta chains drawn from one sample of a study of T cell responses to AZD1222 COVID-19 vaccine. TCRdb keeps only in-frame clones here, not all; method: immunoSEQ multiplex PCR. The sample lists about 130,000 clones, approximately 85% occurring once. The sequencing used peripheral blood, collected on day 0 of MenACWY control vaccination. These receptors all stem from an adult in good health. Both conserved end residues are part of each CDR3. The D gene is left open where the match is weak. Rows give clone size only sometimes, using once, few, many, or a class for an expanded clone.

clone size,V gene,D gene,J gene,CDR3 DNA,CDR3 protein
-,TRBV19,TRBD1,TRBJ1-5,TGTGCCAGTAGGGCCGGGACAGGGGGCTCACAGCCCCAGCATTTT,CASRAGTGGSQPQHF
-,TRBV4-1,-,TRBJ2-4,TGCGCCAGCAGCCAAGTTGCGGCAGGGAAGGACAAAAACATTCAGTACTTC,CASSQVAAGKDKNIQYF
-,TRBV5-4,-,TRBJ1-1,TGTGCCAGCAGCTTGGGGGGGGTATCGGTTGAAGCTTTCTTT,CASSLGGVSVEAFF
few,TRBV29-1,-,TRBJ1-2,TGCAGCGTGAGTCAGGGCTATGGCTACACCTTC,CSVSQGYGYTF
-,TRBV11-2,TRBD2,TRBJ2-7,TGTGCCAGCACCGGGAAGCTAGGGACTAGCGGGCTATTGAGGAACGAGCAGTACTTC,CASTGKLGTSGLLRNEQYF
few,TRBV24-1,-,TRBJ2-2,TGTGCCACCTTGGGCGCGAACACCGGGGAGCTGTTTTTT,CATLGANTGELFF
-,TRBV27,TRBD1,TRBJ1-2,TGTGCCAGCAGGATGACAGGGGGAGGAGGCTACACCTTC,CASRMTGGGGYTF
-,TRBV5-1,TRBD1,TRBJ2-3,TGCGCCAGCAGCTCTCAGGGGGCGGATACGCAGTATTTT,CASSSQGADTQYF
-,TRBV19,-,TRBJ2-3,TGTGCCAGTAGTCTCAGGCAGCTGTTAGATACGCAGTATTTT,CASSLRQLLDTQYF
-,TRBV11-3,TRBD2,TRBJ2-2,TGTGCCAGCAGCTTAGGGGAGCGGGAGAGCGGGGAGCTGTTTTTT,CASSLGERESGELFF
-,TRBV6-5,-,TRBJ1-5,TGTGCCAGCAGAATGGGACACCTTAGCAATCAGCCCCAGCATTTT,CASRMGHLSNQPQHF
-,TRBV3-1/TRBV3-2,-,TRBJ1-2,TGTGCCAGCAGCCACGGGGATGGCTACACCTTC,CASSHGDGYTF
few,TRBV6-5,-,TRBJ1-1,TGTGCCAGCAGTCCCCCCCAGAGGTCTGACACTGAAGCTTTCTTT,CASSPPQRSDTEAFF
-,TRBV28,-,TRBJ2-1,TGTGCCAGCAGTCCCGTCCCGGGGTACAATGAGCAGTTCTTC,CASSPVPGYNEQFF
-,TRBV30,-,TRBJ1-5,TGTGCCTGGAGTGTTTCAGGGGTCAATCAGCCCCAGCATTTT,CAWSVSGVNQPQHF
-,TRBV19,TRBD1,TRBJ1-3,TGTGCCAGTACCTCTTGGACAGGGAACGGAAACACCATATATTTT,CASTSWTGNGNTIYF
-,TRBV27,-,TRBJ2-1,TGTGCCAGCAGCCCCGGCTTTGTCGCCATGAGGGATGAGCAGTTCTTC,CASSPGFVAMRDEQFF
-,TRBV9,-,TRBJ1-2,TGTGCCAGCAGCGTAGGATGGAGCGCTTCTAACTATGGCTACACCTTC,CASSVGWSASNYGYTF
-,TRBV9,TRBD1,TRBJ1-1,TGTGCCAGCAGCCCCTCCGGGACAGGGGGAATAGACACTGAAGCTTTCTTT,CASSPSGTGGIDTEAFF
-,TRBV5-1,TRBD1,TRBJ1-6,TGCGCCAGCAGCTTACGGGACAGCTTTAATTCACCCCTCCACTTT,CASSLRDSFNSPLHF
-,TRBV2,TRBD1,TRBJ2-5,TGTGCCAGCAGGACGGACAGGGGAGGAGAGACCCAGTACTTC,CASRTDRGGETQYF
once,TRBV19,-,TRBJ1-5,TGTGCCAGTAGTACACCCTTTAGCAATCAGCCCCAGCATTTT,CASSTPFSNQPQHF